Presented here are 20 T cell receptor beta chains from one specimen sequenced in a study of T cell responses to AZD1222 COVID-19 vaccine. Profiling relied on immunoSEQ multiplex PCR, and the TCRdb table lists in-frame clones only, not all of them. The repertoire holds approximately 130,000 clones, with approximately 88% as singletons. The material sequenced was peripheral blood, taken on day 0 of AZD1222 vaccination. The receptors stem from an adult in good health.

The chain links TRBV19 to TRBJ1-2, with a weak D call TRBD1 (5 bases). In germline, CDR1 is LNHDA, CDR2 SQIVND (reference sequence). The V end lost 8 bases, the J end lost 1 base, and 8 bases lay between the germline ends. The CDR3 runs 12 residues. CDR3 amino acids: CASRDFNYGYTF. CDR3 DNA: TGTGCCAGTCGGGACTTTAACTATGGCTACACCTTC.

This sequence joins TRBV6-4 and TRBJ2-1; D is unresolved. Trimming removed 4 bases from V and 9 bases from J, with 7 bases in between. The CDR3 totals 11 residues. The germline V gene has CDR1 MRHNA and CDR2 SNTAGT. The CDR3 coding sequence is TGTGCCAGCAGTGGGAGTGGTGAGCAGTTCTTC. This translates into CASSGSGEQFF.

CDR3 loop: CASILQGSNTGELFF. The CDR3 DNA follows: TGTGCCAGCATTTTACAGGGGTCAAACACCGGGGAGCTGTTTTTT. The chain uses TRBV2 and TRBJ2-2, with TRBD1 matching over 7 bases. The CDR3 totals 15 residues. V gave up 7 bases and J gave up 2 bases; unmatched junction bases: 7. CDR1 and CDR2 (germline): SNHLY, FYNNEI.

This chain joins TRBV3-1 (or the pseudogene TRBV3-2) and TRBJ2-4, with a tentative D call TRBD2 (6 bases). There are 14 residues in the CDR3. V was pared by 10 bases and J by 4 bases, with 17 bases between. CDR1 LGHDT and CDR2 YNNKEL come from the germline V gene (reference sequence). CDR3 nucleotide sequence: TGTGCCACTCGACCTGAGGGAGGAAAAAACATTCAGTACTTC. Its protein is CATRPEGGKNIQYF.

The count of this clone is one. The DNA for the CDR3 is TGTGCCAGCTCGGTCGGGAGCGGGGGCACTGAAGCTTTCTTT. Translating it yields CASSVGSGGTEAFF. V gene TRBV18 combines with J gene TRBJ1-1, with TRBD1 as a possible D gene (5 bases). The CDR3 consists of 14 residues. V shed 6 bases and J shed 4 bases, with 15 bases lying between them. The germline CDR1 and CDR2 sequences are KGHSH and LQKENI.

CDR3 protein: CASSDDRDNQPQHF. CDR3 in DNA: TGTGCCAGCAGCGACGACAGGGACAATCAGCCCCAGCATTTT. The chain uses TRBV21-1 and TRBJ1-5; the table assigns TRBD1, which was not confirmed against the DNA. TRBV21-1 represents a pseudogene. This CDR3 comprises 14 residues.

This clone was seen once. The V and J genes are TRBV6-5 and TRBJ1-3; 8 bases agree with TRBD1. Germline assignment: CDR1 MNHEY and CDR2 SVGAGI. The V and J ends lost 6 bases and 5 bases, in that order; junction bases with no gene match: 3. The CDR3 extends over 13 amino acids. DNA of the CDR3: TGTGCCAGCAGCTACAGGGGGAGAAACACCATATATTTT. Protein sequence: CASSYRGRNTIYF.

The table lists this clone with a count of one. The gene calls are TRBV6-1 and TRBJ2-3; D may be TRBD1 (5 bases). Germline CDR1 reads MNHNS; CDR2 reads SASEGT. CDR3 length equals 15 residues. Trimming cost V 3 bases and J 4 bases, with 14 bases left between them. For the CDR3, the DNA is TGTGCCAGCAGTGAGTTCTCCCAGGGCCCAGATACGCAGTATTTT. This codes for CASSEFSQGPDTQYF.

This rearrangement joins TRBV9 to TRBJ1-2; tentatively, D is TRBD1 (5 bases). Trimming left V 5 bases short and J 2 bases short, with 7 bases between. From germline, CDR1 is SGDLS and CDR2 YYNGEE. This CDR3 region has 12 residues. CDR3 coding DNA: TGTGCCAGCAGACAGGAAAACTATGGCTACACCTTC. Translated, it gives CASRQENYGYTF.

This chain connects TRBV12-5 to TRBJ1-1; weak D call: TRBD1 (5 bases). V gave up 2 bases and J gave up 5 bases, with 12 bases separating them. This CDR3 comprises 14 residues. Per the germline V gene, CDR1 is LGHNT and CDR2 is FRNRAP. The DNA for the CDR3 is TGTGCTAGTGGTTTGTCACTGGGGGGGACTGAAGCTTTCTTT. Its protein is CASGLSLGGTEAFF.

This clone occurred once. The V and J genes are TRBV19 and TRBJ2-3; no clear D gene. CDR3 length equals 14 residues. Germline V gives CDR1 LNHDA, CDR2 SQIVND (reference sequence). V was clipped by 4 bases and J by 1 base, with 9 bases between them. CDR3 in amino acids: CASSKGQGTDTQYF. DNA for the CDR3: TGTGCCAGTAGTAAAGGCCAGGGCACAGATACGCAGTATTTT.

This chain uses TRBV19 with TRBJ1-5, with a tentative D call TRBD1 (6 bases). Germline V gene sequence: CDR1 LNHDA, CDR2 SQIVND (reference sequence). Trimming removed 6 bases from V and 3 bases from J, with 9 bases in between. The CDR3 is 13 residues long. This CDR3 is CASRGQNNQPQHF. The CDR3 DNA sequence: TGTGCCAGTAGAGGACAGAACAATCAGCCCCAGCATTTT. Looking up the rest from reference TRBV19 and TRBJ1-5 gives the full variable domain: DGGITQSPKYLFRKEGQNVTLSCEQNLNHDAMYWYRQDPGQGLRLIYYSQIVNDFQKGDIAEGYSVSREKKESFPLTVTSAQKNPTAFYLCASRGQNNQPQHFGDGTRLSIL.

The J gene is TRBJ1-4, the V gene TRBV18; TRBD1 aligns across 7 bases. Germline-derived CDR1 and CDR2 are KGHSH and LQKENI. CDR3 length: 15 residues. V lost 1 base, J lost 2 bases, and 1 base stayed unmatched. CDR3 region: CASSPQGATNEKLFF. CDR3 sequence (DNA): TGTGCCAGCTCACCACAGGGGGCCACTAATGAAAAACTGTTTTTT.

This clone appeared once. The chain carries TRBV12-3 or TRBV12-4 and TRBJ1-2, with D possibly TRBD1 on 6 matching bases. The V and J ends lost 5 bases and 8 bases respectively, with 12 bases between them. The CDR3 has 12 amino acids. In DNA, the CDR3 is TGTGCCAGCAGTGACAGGTCTGGCGGCTACACCTTC. Translation: CASSDRSGGYTF.

The count of this clone is one. This chain connects TRBV7-8 to TRBJ1-1; D is undetermined. This CDR3 region has 12 residues. The V gene lost 1 base and the J gene lost 5 bases, with 5 bases spanning the gap. The germline V gene has CDR1 SGHVS and CDR2 FQNEAQ. CDR3 residues: CASSLDSTEAFF. Written as DNA, the CDR3 is TGTGCCAGCAGCTTAGACTCGACTGAAGCTTTCTTT.

About this clone: The same CDR3 is also encoded by other DNA sequences in this sample. This sequence joins TRBV18 and TRBJ1-1; D unresolved. The CDR3 consists of 13 residues. V was shortened by 6 bases and J by 1 base, with 9 bases between the two germline ends. From germline, CDR1 is KGHSH and CDR2 LQKENI. The CDR3 is CASSPTGNTEAFF. CDR3 nucleotides: TGTGCCAGCTCCCCGACGGGGAACACTGAAGCTTTCTTT.

V usage is TRBV27 and J usage is TRBJ1-5; 10 bases line up with TRBD1. The CDR3 length is 15 residues. V was clipped by 7 bases and J by 0 bases; unmatched bases: 3. Germline V gene data show CDR1 as MNHEY and CDR2 as SMNVEV (reference sequence). CDR3 in amino acids: CASKTGGLSNQPQHF. CDR3 DNA: TGTGCCAGCAAGACAGGGGGCCTTAGCAATCAGCCCCAGCATTTT.

The gene calls are TRBV7-9 and TRBJ2-7, with D tentatively TRBD1 (6 bases). Germline V CDR1 and CDR2: SEHNR, FQNEAQ (reference sequence). Trimming left V 6 bases short and J 6 bases short, with 21 bases between. The CDR3 is 15 residues long. The DNA for the CDR3 is TGTGCCAGCAGTGACGAGGGCAGGGGACGGGCCGAGCAGTACTTC. Its protein product is CASSDEGRGRAEQYF.

This clone was picked up one time. The J gene is TRBJ2-4, the V gene TRBV5-4, with 9 bases fitting TRBD1. Germline V gives CDR1 SGHNT, CDR2 YYREEE (reference sequence). The CDR3 length is 15 residues. Losses at the gene ends were 4 bases for V and 3 bases for J; bases not matched to a gene: 5. CDR3: CASSQGQGSKNIQYF. The CDR3, as DNA: TGTGCCAGCAGCCAGGGACAGGGCAGCAAAAACATTCAGTACTTC.

The chain combines TRBV7-2 with TRBJ2-2, with D possibly matching TRBD2 (6 bases). The CDR3 is 16 residues long. CDR1 SGHTA and CDR2 FQGNSA come from the germline V gene. V lost 5 bases and J lost 6, with 19 bases in between. The CDR3 here is CASSPRMTGDAGELFF. CDR3 sequence (DNA): TGTGCCAGCAGCCCCAGGATGACGGGAGACGCCGGGGAGCTGTTTTTT. The full variable domain, in which reference TRBV7-2 and TRBJ2-2 provide the parts outside the CDR3, is GAGVSQSPSNKVTEKGKDVELRCDPISGHTALYWYRQSLGQGLEFLIYFQGNSAPDKSGLPSDRFSAERTGGSVSTLTIQRTQQEDSAVYLCASSPRMTGDAGELFFGEGSRLTVL.